Presented here are 9 T cell receptor beta chains from one specimen sequenced in a study of T cell responses to AZD1222 COVID-19 vaccine. Repertoires were generated with immunoSEQ multiplex PCR, while TCRdb's copy carries only in-frame clones and drops some. Altogether 65,000 to 95,000 clones are present, about 84% being singletons, with the ten largest covering around 20%. The source material was peripheral blood, sampled on day 0 of AZD1222 vaccination. The origin of the receptors is an adult in good health.

In this sample, this clone turned up once. This chain connects TRBV2 to TRBJ2-5; no reliable D call. The CDR3 has 14 amino acids. Trimming pared 2 bases from V and 0 bases from J, leaving 7 bases between. Germline V gives CDR1 SNHLY, CDR2 FYNNEI. The CDR3 sequence is CASSEQQYQETQYF. The CDR3 DNA is TGTGCCAGCAGTGAACAGCAGTACCAAGAGACCCAGTACTTC.

The genes are TRBV30 and TRBJ1-1; D is unclear. V gave up 4 bases and J gave up 0 bases, with 9 bases separating them. CDR1 is GTSNPN, CDR2 SVGIG, per germline (reference sequence). There are 13 residues in the CDR3. The CDR3 region has the DNA TGTGCCTGGAACGGCCAGATGAACACTGAAGCTTTCTTT. Its translation is CAWNGQMNTEAFF. Full variable domain (missing parts from reference TRBV30 and TRBJ1-1): SQTIHQWPATLVQPVGSPLSLECTVEGTSNPNLYWYRQAAGRGLQLLFYSVGIGQISSEVPQNLSASRPQDRQFILSSKKLLLSDSGFYLCAWNGQMNTEAFFGQGTRLTVV.

This rearrangement joins TRBV11-2 to TRBJ2-2, with TRBD2 matching 9 bases. This CDR3 comprises 16 residues. After removal of 5 bases from V and 3 bases from J, the junction contained 7 bases not matched to a gene. CDR1 SGHAT and CDR2 FQNNGV come from the germline V gene. DNA of the CDR3: TGTGCCAGCAGCAGCTTTAGCGGGAGTCACACCGGGGAGCTGTTTTTT. This codes for CASSSFSGSHTGELFF.

V usage is TRBV18 and J usage is TRBJ2-5, with 7 bases fitting TRBD2. The J segment lost 2 bases and the V segment lost 8 bases, leaving 17 bases of the junction unmatched. Germline assignment: CDR1 KGHSH and CDR2 LQKENI. CDR3 length equals 17 residues. The chain's CDR3 is CASAPAGRAGKQETQYF. Written as DNA, the CDR3 is TGTGCCAGCGCTCCGGCGGGGCGAGCGGGAAAACAAGAGACCCAGTACTTC.

The chain combines TRBV5-6 with TRBJ1-2, with no clear D. V was trimmed by 1 base and J by 4 bases, leaving 11 bases between them. CDR1 and CDR2 (germline): SGHDT, YYEEEE. This CDR3 contains 14 residues. Here the CDR3 DNA reads TGTGCCAGCAGCTTGATCTCCACACCCTATGGCTACACCTTC. This codes for CASSLISTPYGYTF.

The CDR3 nucleotides are TGTGCCAGCAGTTACTCCCAGAATGAGCAGTTCTTC. It specifies CASSYSQNEQFF. V and J are TRBV6-5 and TRBJ2-1, with D uncertain. The CDR3 is made up of 12 amino acids. V lost 0 bases, J lost 7 bases, and 4 bases lay in between. Germline V gene sequence: CDR1 MNHEY, CDR2 SVGAGI.

V gene TRBV3-1 (or the pseudogene TRBV3-2) combines with J gene TRBJ2-7, with unresolved D. From germline, CDR1 is LGHDT and CDR2 YNNKEL (reference sequence). This CDR3 comprises 13 residues. The germline V and J ends were trimmed by 3 bases and 2 bases, with 8 bases remaining between them. In nucleotides, the CDR3 is TGTGCCAGCAGCCAGACCGGACCCTACGAGCAGTACTTC. Protein: CASSQTGPYEQYF.

The genes are TRBV4-1 and TRBJ1-4; no firm D call. V lost 5 bases, J lost 4 bases, and 8 bases lay in between. Germline CDR1 reads MGHRA; CDR2 reads YSYEKL. This CDR3 region has 13 residues. This CDR3 reads CASSLTSNEKLFF. CDR3 coding DNA: TGCGCCAGCAGCTTGACAAGTAATGAAAAACTGTTTTTT.

This sequence joins TRBV5-6 and TRBJ1-1; 9 nucleotides agree with TRBD1. Germline CDR1 and CDR2: SGHDT and YYEEEE. V trimming: 0 bases; J trimming: 8 bases; junction bases outside the gene matches: 8. The CDR3 is made up of 15 amino acids. The CDR3 reads CASSLGGETGGEAFF. DNA of the CDR3: TGTGCCAGCAGCTTGGGCGGGGAGACAGGGGGAGAAGCTTTCTTT.